This entry is about one T cell receptor (beta chain). The antigen is not known. CDR1 and CDR2 (germline): MNHNS, SASEGT. This CDR3 comprises 14 residues. The V gene end was trimmed by 1 base and the J gene end by 4 bases; junction bases not matched to a gene: 3. Study-wide results and caveats: Tumor Tregs overlapped most with tumor, then blood, naive CD4+ cells. The TCR gene usage of tumor memory CD4+ T cells clustered together with blood and lymph node memory CD4+ cells and with lymph node naive CD4+ cells.

One entry per CDR3 protein, called by TCRdb with MiXCR from the 5' RACE reads. The repertoire has about 5,400 distinct CDR3 sequences, roughly 51% of them found once; the top ten carry 3.8%. The V call is TRBV6-1, the J call TRBJ1-2; 7 nucleotides agree with TRBD1. The specimen was memory CD4+ T cells sorted from blood. The sample's subset: memory CD4+ T cells, CD4+CD45RO+CD25-. This TCR was sampled from a female donor with breast cancer. CDR3 sequence reads: CASSEVGGGYGYTF. The CDR3 bases are TGTGCCAGCAGTGAAGTAGGGGGCGGCTATGGCTACACCTTC.